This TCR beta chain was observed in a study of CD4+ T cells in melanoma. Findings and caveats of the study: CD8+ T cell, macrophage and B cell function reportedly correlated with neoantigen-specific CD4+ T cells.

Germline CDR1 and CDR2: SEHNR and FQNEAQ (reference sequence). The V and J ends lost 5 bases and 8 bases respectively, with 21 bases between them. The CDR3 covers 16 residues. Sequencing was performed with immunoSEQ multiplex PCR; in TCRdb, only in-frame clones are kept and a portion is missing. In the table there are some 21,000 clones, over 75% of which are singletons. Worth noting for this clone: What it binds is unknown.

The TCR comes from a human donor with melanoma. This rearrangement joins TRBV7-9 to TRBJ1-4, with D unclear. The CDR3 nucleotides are TGTGCCAGCAGCCTTAGTATTGGACCCTCGGGAGAAAAACTGTTTTTT. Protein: CASSLSIGPSGEKLFF.